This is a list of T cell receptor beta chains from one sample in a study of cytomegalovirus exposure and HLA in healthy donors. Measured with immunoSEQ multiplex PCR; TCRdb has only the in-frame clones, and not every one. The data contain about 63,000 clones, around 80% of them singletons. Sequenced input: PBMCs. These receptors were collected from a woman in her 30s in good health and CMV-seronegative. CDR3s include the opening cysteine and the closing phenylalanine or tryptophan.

cdr3_aa: CASKEGAQNYEQYF
j_call: TRBJ2-7
v_call: TRBV19

cdr3_aa: CASSPGRGGMNIQYF
j_call: TRBJ2-4
v_call: TRBV14

cdr3_aa: CASSRAGGTTQETQYF
j_call: TRBJ2-5
v_call: TRBV6-6

cdr3_aa: CASSYSGGGAHGAFF
j_call: TRBJ1-1
v_call: TRBV6-5

cdr3_aa: CASSQQVYNSPLHF
j_call: TRBJ1-6
v_call: TRBV19

cdr3_aa: CASSFVSGEETQYF
j_call: TRBJ2-5
v_call: TRBV7-9

cdr3_aa: CASSFQGLDEQYF
j_call: TRBJ2-7
v_call: TRBV13

cdr3_aa: CAISDRTGENEKLFF
j_call: TRBJ1-4
v_call: TRBV10-3

cdr3_aa: CASSQDQGYGYTF
j_call: TRBJ1-2
v_call: TRBV14

cdr3_aa: CASTVYNQPQHF
j_call: TRBJ1-5
v_call: TRBV19

cdr3_aa: CSARWSGTEAFF
j_call: TRBJ1-1
v_call: TRBV29-1

cdr3_aa: CASRITGGDGYTF
j_call: TRBJ1-2
v_call: TRBV19

cdr3_aa: CAIRGGDTQYF
j_call: TRBJ2-3
v_call: TRBV10-3

cdr3_aa: CASSSTGGSMNTEAFF
j_call: TRBJ1-1
v_call: TRBV5-4

cdr3_aa: CASSSGGQAFTDTQYF
j_call: TRBJ2-3
v_call: TRBV5-4

cdr3_aa: CASSERPGLAGGIQYF
j_call: TRBJ2-4
v_call: TRBV2

cdr3_aa: CASSLDSYETQYF
j_call: TRBJ2-5
v_call: TRBV5-8

cdr3_aa: CASSTYTSGRQETQYF
j_call: TRBJ2-5
v_call: TRBV19

cdr3_aa: CASSVLKGGARQPQHF
j_call: TRBJ1-5
v_call: TRBV6-4

cdr3_aa: CASRSSGGDNEQFF
j_call: TRBJ2-1
v_call: TRBV6-1

cdr3_aa: CASSVGTGIYTEAFF
j_call: TRBJ1-1
v_call: TRBV9

cdr3_aa: CASSVDRGGREQYF
j_call: TRBJ2-7
v_call: TRBV7-2

cdr3_aa: CASSFNNSPLHF
j_call: TRBJ1-6
v_call: TRBV28

cdr3_aa: CASGLQGAGEQPQHF
j_call: TRBJ1-5
v_call: TRBV27

cdr3_aa: CASSLTGQPIMTEAFF
j_call: TRBJ1-1
v_call: TRBV7-3

cdr3_aa: CASSPAGYENTIYF
j_call: TRBJ1-3
v_call: TRBV7-2

cdr3_aa: CASSVNRGLAGEGETQYF
j_call: TRBJ2-5
v_call: TRBV11-2

cdr3_aa: CASSQDWADYGYTF
j_call: TRBJ1-2
v_call: TRBV4-3

cdr3_aa: CASSYSGLAANNEQFF
j_call: TRBJ2-1
v_call: TRBV6-6

cdr3_aa: CASSDPGQGATGELFF
j_call: TRBJ2-2
v_call: TRBV4-3

cdr3_aa: CASSSTSGANSYNEQFF
j_call: TRBJ2-1
v_call: TRBV7-2